These T cell receptor beta chains were read from a single sample in a study of shared clonotypes between healthy human individuals. Repertoires were generated with immunoSEQ multiplex PCR, while TCRdb's copy carries only in-frame clones and drops some. The data contain more than 1.2 million clones, less than 99% of them seen just once; the ten biggest clones take up about 0.4%. Sequenced material: naive CD4+ T cells sorted from blood. Every receptor here comes from a man younger than 45 in good health. The conserved cysteine and the conserved F or W are not part of the CDR3 here. The D gene is left open where the match is weak.

j_call d_call v_call cdr3_aa
TRBJ2-3 TRBD1 TRBV30 AWSEGQVTDTQY
TRBJ2-2 - TRBV6-5 ASSYQSANTGELF
TRBJ1-2 - TRBV6-5 ASSYSGAGPGYT
TRBJ1-2 - TRBV25-1 ASSESRQGGYGYT
TRBJ2-3 TRBD1 TRBV28 ASSHRGHFTDTQY
TRBJ1-5 TRBD1 TRBV28 ASRVILRDRGGGQPQH
TRBJ2-7 - TRBV6-5 ASRTRLGDEYEQY
TRBJ2-7 - TRBV5-1 ASSSYRDYEQY
TRBJ2-1 - TRBV5-1 ASSLAGDDYNEQF
TRBJ1-5 - TRBV19 ASSALRVTSNQPQH
TRBJ2-1 - TRBV19 ASSRKGLGNEQF
TRBJ2-1 - TRBV5-4 ASRSRSYNEQF
TRBJ2-7 TRBD1 TRBV29-1 SVEAVQGASEQY
TRBJ1-4 - TRBV7-9 ASSSTGMGEKLF
TRBJ2-1 TRBD2 TRBV29-1 SVEGEAGGVNEQF
TRBJ2-7 TRBD2 TRBV10-3 AISDRREAYEQY
TRBJ2-1 - TRBV27 ASSTTGTRQF
TRBJ1-1 - TRBV2 ASKSPAEAF
TRBJ2-7 - TRBV11-2 ASSPMTRSYEQY
TRBJ1-1 - TRBV6-6 ASSFPVGTEAF
TRBJ2-2 - TRBV11-3 ASSRDRNTGELF
TRBJ2-7 TRBD1 TRBV28 ASSPPDRGRSEQY
TRBJ2-7 - TRBV9 ASSVAVGGSYEQY